These 15 T cell receptor beta chains were sequenced from one sample in a study of read filtering for tumor transcriptome and immune sequencing. This library used roughly 0.4 ug RNA and molecular barcoded adaptors spanning alpha/delta and beta/gamma chains. In TCRdb, the reads were re-called with MiXCR into one record per CDR3 protein. The sample has roughly 27,000 distinct CDR3 sequences, about an eighth seen once. The sample was a population of CD138-negative cells sorted from bone marrow. Source of these receptors: a donor at least 40 years old with multiple myeloma.

This clonotype was seen many times. The rearrangement uses TRBV7-8 and TRBJ1-5; possibly TRBD1 for D (5 bases). Trimming took off 5 bases at V and 3 bases at J, with 11 bases between the two ends. The CDR3 contains 14 residues. CDR1 and CDR2 from the germline V gene are SGHVS and FQNEAQ. CDR3 in DNA: TGTGCCAGCAGCAAGGACACCCTCAATCAGCCCCAGCATTTT. This encodes CASSKDTLNQPQHF.

This clonotype appeared many times. The chain links TRBV19 to TRBJ2-1; no clear D gene. V shed 0 bases and J shed 2 bases, with 8 bases lying between them. This CDR3 contains 15 residues. Per the germline V gene, CDR1 is LNHDA and CDR2 is SQIVND (reference sequence). This chain's CDR3 is CASSIESVTYNEQFF. The CDR3 coding sequence is TGTGCCAGTAGTATAGAGTCAGTAACCTACAATGAGCAGTTCTTC.

In this sample, this clonotype turned up many times. The chain is built from TRBV5-6 and TRBJ2-5; D is unresolved. Deletions cut 4 bases from V and 0 bases from J, with 7 bases between. Germline CDR1 and CDR2: SGHDT and YYEEEE. This CDR3 spans 13 amino acids. For the CDR3, the DNA is TGTGCCAGCAGCGGCCCTTACCAAGAGACCCAGTACTTC. Its protein product is CASSGPYQETQYF. The complete variable domain, with remaining parts taken from reference TRBV5-6 and TRBJ2-5, reads DAGVTQSPTHLIKTRGQQVTLRCSPKSGHDTVSWYQQALGQGPQFIFQYYEEEERQRGNFPDRFSGHQFPNYSSELNVNALLLGDSALYLCASSGPYQETQYFGPGTRLLVL.

This clonotype was detected ten times or more. The junction departs from germline at one end; a sequencing error may be responsible. This chain uses TRBV9 with TRBJ1-1; 7 nucleotides match TRBD1. The CDR3 sequence is 13 residues long. CDR1 is SGDLS, CDR2 YYNGEE, per germline. As DNA, the CDR3 is TGTGCCAGCAGAGGACAGGCAGAAGATGAAGTTTTCTTT. Translated: CASRGQAEDEVFF.

This clonotype was observed many times. The CDR3 sequence: CASSVMGDTYEQYF. DNA for the CDR3: TGTGCCAGCAGTGTCATGGGGGACACCTACGAGCAGTACTTC. The J gene is TRBJ2-7, the V gene TRBV2; possibly TRBD1 for D (6 bases). The ends were cut back, 4 bases at V and 2 bases at J, with 12 bases in the middle. This CDR3 contains 14 residues. Germline-derived CDR1 and CDR2 are SNHLY and FYNNEI.

The gene calls are TRBV28 and TRBJ2-1, with 9 bases that match TRBD2. The CDR3 length is 15 residues. Germline CDR1 MDHEN, CDR2 SYDVKM. Trimming at V came to 6 bases and at J to 2 bases, leaving 5 bases not matched to a gene. The CDR3 region is CASSFSGGPYNEQFF. Written as DNA, the CDR3 is TGTGCCAGCAGCTTTAGCGGGGGACCCTACAATGAGCAGTTCTTC.

About this clonotype: An end of the junction does not agree with germline; a read error may underlie this. The chain carries TRBV5-1 and TRBJ2-6, with D possibly being TRBD1 (5 bases). This CDR3 contains 16 residues. Germline CDR1 reads SGHRS; CDR2 reads YFSETQ. CDR3 protein: CASSLIPSPGANVLTF. The CDR3 DNA follows: TGCGCCAGCAGCTTGATCCCCAGTCCTGGGGCCAATGTCCTGACTTTC.

This clonotype was picked up many times. This chain joins TRBV11-2 and TRBJ1-3, with D tentatively TRBD1 (6 bases). V was trimmed by 2 bases and J by 1 base, leaving 15 bases between them. In germline, CDR1 is SGHAT, CDR2 FQNNGV. CDR3 length: 17 residues. The CDR3 sequence: CASSLTGVTGSGNTIYF. CDR3 in DNA: TGTGCCAGCAGCTTAACGGGGGTTACAGGGTCTGGAAACACCATATATTTT.

The sample holds many counts of this clonotype. CDR3 region: CASSVELRAPPSTDTQYF. CDR3 nucleotides: TGTGCCAGCAGCGTAGAGTTGCGGGCACCTCCTAGCACAGATACGCAGTATTTT. The chain combines TRBV9 with TRBJ2-3, with D possibly TRBD2 on 5 matching bases. The CDR3 sequence is 18 residues long. V lost 0 bases and J lost 0, with 17 bases in between. CDR1 and CDR2 (germline): SGDLS, YYNGEE.

The table lists this clonotype with many counts. The chain couples TRBV30 to TRBJ2-1; D gene uncertain. Germline CDR1 is GTSNPN and CDR2 is SVGIG (reference sequence). Trimming removed 4 bases from V and 12 bases from J, with 13 bases in between. This CDR3 comprises 11 residues. CDR3 residues: CAWIQGGGQFF. CDR3 DNA sequence: TGTGCCTGGATCCAAGGCGGCGGGCAGTTCTTC.

This clonotype was seen more than once but under ten times. This sequence joins TRBV28 and TRBJ1-1; D remains unclear. Germline V gene data show CDR1 as MDHEN and CDR2 as SYDVKM. CDR3 size: 12 residues. With 3 bases removed from V and 7 bases from J, the gap between germline ends came to 9 bases. CDR3 in amino acids: CASSLPRDEAFF. The CDR3 nucleotides are TGTGCCAGCAGTTTGCCCCGCGATGAAGCTTTCTTT.

This clonotype was observed at least ten times. The V call is TRBV7-9, the J call TRBJ2-1; TRBD1 aligns across 8 bases. Germline V gives CDR1 SEHNR, CDR2 FQNEAQ (reference sequence). V lost 5 bases and J lost 4; bases outside the gene matches: 7. There are 15 residues in the CDR3. The CDR3 region is CASSRQGIVYNEQFF. CDR3 nucleotide sequence: TGTGCCAGCAGCCGACAGGGGATTGTTTACAATGAGCAGTTCTTC.

This clonotype was recorded at least ten times. This chain uses TRBV29-1 with TRBJ1-1, with 7 bases lining up with TRBD1. The germline V gene has CDR1 SQVTM and CDR2 ANQGSEA. The CDR3 has 10 residues. Trimming removed 6 bases from V and 9 bases from J; junction bases left unmatched: 4. CDR3 nucleotides: TGCAGCGTCGGGACAGCCCAAGCTTTCTTT. This sequence encodes CSVGTAQAFF.

This clonotype was observed a handful of times. It may be a read error: a sequence one base away is much more abundant. J is TRBJ2-3 and V is TRBV3-1; 7 bases are shared with TRBD1. Per germline, CDR1 LGHDT and CDR2 YNNKEL (reference sequence). The CDR3 is 16 amino acids. CDR3 sequence (DNA): TGTGCCAGCAGCCAAGATCTCAGGGGGAGCACAGGTACGCAGTATTTT. It encodes CASSQDLRGSTGTQYF.

This clonotype was seen repeatedly, ten times or more. The chain links TRBV3-1 to TRBJ1-1; tentative D call: TRBD1 (6 bases). Germline CDR1 reads LGHDT; CDR2 reads YNNKEL (reference sequence). This CDR3 is 15 amino acids long. The ends were cut back, 0 bases at V and 4 bases at J, with 12 bases in the middle. Here the CDR3 DNA reads TGTGCCAGCAGCCAAGAGTCGGGGGGCTTCACTGAAGCTTTCTTT. The encoded protein is CASSQESGGFTEAFF.